The table lists the clone carrying this TCR beta chain with a few counts. Antigen unknown. Assay: immunoSEQ multiplex PCR; the TCRdb copy retains only in-frame clones and omits some. The sample shows roughly 4,700 clones, 72% of them seen only once. Repeated repertoire sampling spanned the course of chemoradiotherapy. V was clipped by 9 bases and J by 6 bases, with 15 bases between them. Germline CDR1 is MNHNS and CDR2 is SASEGT. The CDR3 consists of 13 residues. The data were taken from a study of chemoradiotherapy in HPV16-positive cancers. Overall study findings and caveats: Only a couple of HPV16-positive patients supplied the functional HPV-specificity definition. Better recurrence-free survival went with HPV-responsive T-cell expansion in HPV16-positive patients.

The clonotype comes from a human donor with HPV-associated anogenital cancer. Sequenced here: tumor tissue, sampled from a patient who underwent chemoradiotherapy. This chain joins TRBV6-1 and TRBJ2-1; tentative D call: TRBD2 (5 bases). DNA of the CDR3: TGTGCCAGTGAGGGATGGGCAGGCAATGAGCAGTTCTTC. Protein product: CASEGWAGNEQFF.